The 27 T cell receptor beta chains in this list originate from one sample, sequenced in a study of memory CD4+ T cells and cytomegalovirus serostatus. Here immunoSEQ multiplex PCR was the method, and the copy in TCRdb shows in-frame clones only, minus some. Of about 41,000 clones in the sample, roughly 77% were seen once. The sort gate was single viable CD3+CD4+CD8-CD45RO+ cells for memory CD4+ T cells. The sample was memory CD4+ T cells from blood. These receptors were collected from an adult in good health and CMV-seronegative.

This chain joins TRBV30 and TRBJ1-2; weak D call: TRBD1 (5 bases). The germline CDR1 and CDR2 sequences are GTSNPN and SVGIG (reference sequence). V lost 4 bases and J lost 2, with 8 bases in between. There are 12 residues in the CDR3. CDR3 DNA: TGTGCCTGGAACGGGGGAAACTATGGCTACACCTTC. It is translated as CAWNGGNYGYTF. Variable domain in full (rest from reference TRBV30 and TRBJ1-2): SQTIHQWPATLVQPVGSPLSLECTVEGTSNPNLYWYRQAAGRGLQLLFYSVGIGQISSEVPQNLSASRPQDRQFILSSKKLLLSDSGFYLCAWNGGNYGYTFGSGTRLTVV.

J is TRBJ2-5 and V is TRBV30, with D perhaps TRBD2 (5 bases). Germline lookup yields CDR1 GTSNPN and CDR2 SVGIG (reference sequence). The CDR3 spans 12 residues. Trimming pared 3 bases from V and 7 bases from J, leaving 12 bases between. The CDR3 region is CAWSNARGTQYF. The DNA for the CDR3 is TGTGCCTGGAGCAACGCTCGGGGGACCCAGTACTTC.

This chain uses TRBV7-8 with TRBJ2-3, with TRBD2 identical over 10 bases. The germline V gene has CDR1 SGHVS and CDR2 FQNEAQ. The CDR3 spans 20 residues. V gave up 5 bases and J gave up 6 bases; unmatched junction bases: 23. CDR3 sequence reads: CASSPYRLTSGVTTRDTQYF. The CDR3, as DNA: TGTGCCAGCAGCCCTTATCGCCTAACTAGCGGGGTGACGACCAGGGATACGCAGTATTTT.

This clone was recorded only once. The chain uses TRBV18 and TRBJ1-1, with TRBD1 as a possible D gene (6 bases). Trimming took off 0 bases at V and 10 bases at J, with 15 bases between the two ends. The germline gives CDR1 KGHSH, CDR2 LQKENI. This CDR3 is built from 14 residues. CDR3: CASSPPNGKGGAFF. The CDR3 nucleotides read TGTGCCAGCTCACCACCGAATGGGAAAGGGGGAGCTTTCTTT.

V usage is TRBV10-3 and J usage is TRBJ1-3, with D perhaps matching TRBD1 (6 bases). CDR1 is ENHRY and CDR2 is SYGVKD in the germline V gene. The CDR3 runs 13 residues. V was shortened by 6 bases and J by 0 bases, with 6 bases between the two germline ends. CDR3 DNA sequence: TGTGCCATCAGGGACAGCTCTGGAAACACCATATATTTT. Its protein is CAIRDSSGNTIYF.

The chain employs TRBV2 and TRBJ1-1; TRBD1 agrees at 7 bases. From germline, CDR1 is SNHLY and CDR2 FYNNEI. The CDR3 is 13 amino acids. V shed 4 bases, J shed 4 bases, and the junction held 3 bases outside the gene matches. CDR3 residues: CASSGSGGTEAFF. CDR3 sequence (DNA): TGTGCCAGCAGTGGGTCAGGGGGCACTGAAGCTTTCTTT.

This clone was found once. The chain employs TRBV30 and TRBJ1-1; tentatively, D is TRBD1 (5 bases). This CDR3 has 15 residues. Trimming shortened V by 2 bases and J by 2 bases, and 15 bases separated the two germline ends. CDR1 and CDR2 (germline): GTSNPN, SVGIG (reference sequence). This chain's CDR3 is CAWSSPGGGNTEAFF. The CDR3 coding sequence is TGTGCCTGGAGTTCTCCCGGGGGGGGAAACACTGAAGCTTTCTTT. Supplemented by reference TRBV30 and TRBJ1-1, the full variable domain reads SQTIHQWPATLVQPVGSPLSLECTVEGTSNPNLYWYRQAAGRGLQLLFYSVGIGQISSEVPQNLSASRPQDRQFILSSKKLLLSDSGFYLCAWSSPGGGNTEAFFGQGTRLTVV.

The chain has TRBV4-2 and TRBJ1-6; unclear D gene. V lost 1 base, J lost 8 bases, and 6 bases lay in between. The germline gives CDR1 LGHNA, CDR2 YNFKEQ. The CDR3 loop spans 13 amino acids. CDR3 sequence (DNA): TGTGCCAGCAGCCAAGGACGAGATTCACCCCTCCACTTT. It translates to CASSQGRDSPLHF.

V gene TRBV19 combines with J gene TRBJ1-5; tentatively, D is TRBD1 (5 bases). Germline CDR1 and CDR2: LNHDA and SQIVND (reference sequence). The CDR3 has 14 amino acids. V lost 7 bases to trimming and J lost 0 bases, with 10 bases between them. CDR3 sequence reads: CASIPGYSNQPQHF. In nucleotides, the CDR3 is TGTGCCAGTATCCCAGGGTATAGCAATCAGCCCCAGCATTTT.

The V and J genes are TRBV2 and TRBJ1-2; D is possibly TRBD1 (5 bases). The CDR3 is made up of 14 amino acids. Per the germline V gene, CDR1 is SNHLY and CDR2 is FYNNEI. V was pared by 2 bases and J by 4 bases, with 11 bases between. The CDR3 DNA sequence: TGTGCCAGCAGTGAAACCGGGGGGGTCTATGGCTACACCTTC. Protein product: CASSETGGVYGYTF.

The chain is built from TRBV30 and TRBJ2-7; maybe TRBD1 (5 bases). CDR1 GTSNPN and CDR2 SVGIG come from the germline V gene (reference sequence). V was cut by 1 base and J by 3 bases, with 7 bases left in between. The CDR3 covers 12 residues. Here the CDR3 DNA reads TGTGCCTGGAGTGGGGGCAACTACGAGCAGTACTTC. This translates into CAWSGGNYEQYF.

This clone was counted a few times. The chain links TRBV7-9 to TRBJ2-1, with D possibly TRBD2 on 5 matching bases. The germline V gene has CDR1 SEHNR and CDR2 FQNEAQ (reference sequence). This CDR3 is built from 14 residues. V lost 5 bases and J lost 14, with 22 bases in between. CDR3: CASSRPVSSAGKFF. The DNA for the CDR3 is TGTGCCAGCAGCCGACCAGTCTCGTCCGCGGGCAAGTTCTTC.

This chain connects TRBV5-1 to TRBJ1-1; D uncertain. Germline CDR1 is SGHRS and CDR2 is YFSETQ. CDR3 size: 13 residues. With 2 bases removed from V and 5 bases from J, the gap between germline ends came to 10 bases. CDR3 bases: TGCGCCAGCAGCTTAAGATGGGATACTGAAGCTTTCTTT. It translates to CASSLRWDTEAFF.

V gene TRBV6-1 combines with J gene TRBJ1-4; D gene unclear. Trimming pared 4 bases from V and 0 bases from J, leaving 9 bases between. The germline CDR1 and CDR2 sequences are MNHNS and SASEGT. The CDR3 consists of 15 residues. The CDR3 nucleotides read TGTGCCAGCAGTGCAAATATCGCAACTAATGAAAAACTGTTTTTT. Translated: CASSANIATNEKLFF.

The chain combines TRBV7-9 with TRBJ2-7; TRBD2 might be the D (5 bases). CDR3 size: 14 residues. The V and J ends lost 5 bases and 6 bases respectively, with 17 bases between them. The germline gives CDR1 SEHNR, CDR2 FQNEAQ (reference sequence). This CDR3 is CASSQVGGIVEQYF. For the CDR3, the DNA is TGTGCCAGCAGCCAGGTCGGAGGCATTGTCGAGCAGTACTTC.

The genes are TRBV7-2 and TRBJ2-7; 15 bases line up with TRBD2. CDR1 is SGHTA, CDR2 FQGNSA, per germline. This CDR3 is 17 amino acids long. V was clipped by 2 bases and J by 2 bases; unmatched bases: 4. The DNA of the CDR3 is TGTGCCAGCAGCTTAAGGACTAGCGGGGGGGCCGCCTACGAGCAGTACTTC. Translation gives CASSLRTSGGAAYEQYF. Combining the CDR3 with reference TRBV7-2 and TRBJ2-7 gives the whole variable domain GAGVSQSPSNKVTEKGKDVELRCDPISGHTALYWYRQSLGQGLEFLIYFQGNSAPDKSGLPSDRFSAERTGGSVSTLTIQRTQQEDSAVYLCASSLRTSGGAAYEQYFGPGTRLTVT.

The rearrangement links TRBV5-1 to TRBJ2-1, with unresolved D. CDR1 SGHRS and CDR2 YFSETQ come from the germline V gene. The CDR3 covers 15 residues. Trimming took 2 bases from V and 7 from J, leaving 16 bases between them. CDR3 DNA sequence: TGCGCCAGCAGCTTAAATCCGGGCCAGGAAAATGAGCAGTTCTTC. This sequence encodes CASSLNPGQENEQFF.

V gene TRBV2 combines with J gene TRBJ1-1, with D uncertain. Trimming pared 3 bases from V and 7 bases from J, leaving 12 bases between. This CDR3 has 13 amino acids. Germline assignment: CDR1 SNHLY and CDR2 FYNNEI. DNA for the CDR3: TGTGCCAGCAGTGACGGGGAATTTGATGAAGCTTTCTTT. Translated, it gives CASSDGEFDEAFF. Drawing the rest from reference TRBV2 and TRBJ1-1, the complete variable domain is EPEVTQTPSHQVTQMGQEVILRCVPISNHLYFYWYRQILGQKVEFLVSFYNNEISEKSEIFDDQFSVERPDGSNFTLKIRSTKLEDSAMYFCASSDGEFDEAFFGQGTRLTVV.

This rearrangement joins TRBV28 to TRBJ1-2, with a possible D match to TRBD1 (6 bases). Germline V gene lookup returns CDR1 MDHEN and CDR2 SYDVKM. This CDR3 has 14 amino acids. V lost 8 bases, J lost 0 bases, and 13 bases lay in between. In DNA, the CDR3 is TGTGCCAGCGCCCCCGGGACAACTAACTATGGCTACACCTTC. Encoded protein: CASAPGTTNYGYTF.

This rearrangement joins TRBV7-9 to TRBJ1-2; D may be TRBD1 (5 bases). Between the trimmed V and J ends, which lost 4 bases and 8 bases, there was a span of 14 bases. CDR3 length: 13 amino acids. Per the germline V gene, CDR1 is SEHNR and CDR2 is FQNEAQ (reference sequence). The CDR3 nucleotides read TGTGCCAGCAGCTACCGGGACCTTCTGGGCTACACCTTC. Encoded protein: CASSYRDLLGYTF.

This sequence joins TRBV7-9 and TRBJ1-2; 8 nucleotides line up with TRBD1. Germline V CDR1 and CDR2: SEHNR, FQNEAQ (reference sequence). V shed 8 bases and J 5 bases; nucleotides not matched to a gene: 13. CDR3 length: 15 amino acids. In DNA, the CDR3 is TGTGCCAGCCGTGGATTGGACAGGGCATCTTATGGCTACACCTTC. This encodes CASRGLDRASYGYTF.

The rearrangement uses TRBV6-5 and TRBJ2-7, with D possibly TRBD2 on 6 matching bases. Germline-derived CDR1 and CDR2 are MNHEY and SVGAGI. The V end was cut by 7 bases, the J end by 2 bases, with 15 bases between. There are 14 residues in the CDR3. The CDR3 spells CASTQRESPYEQYF. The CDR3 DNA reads TGTGCCAGCACCCAACGGGAGTCTCCCTACGAGCAGTACTTC.

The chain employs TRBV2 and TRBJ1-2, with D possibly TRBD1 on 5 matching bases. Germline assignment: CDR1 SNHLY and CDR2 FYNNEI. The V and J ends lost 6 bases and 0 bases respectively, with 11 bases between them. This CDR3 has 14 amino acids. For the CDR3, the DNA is TGTGCCAGCAGGGAGACAGAAGCTAACTATGGCTACACCTTC. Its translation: CASRETEANYGYTF.

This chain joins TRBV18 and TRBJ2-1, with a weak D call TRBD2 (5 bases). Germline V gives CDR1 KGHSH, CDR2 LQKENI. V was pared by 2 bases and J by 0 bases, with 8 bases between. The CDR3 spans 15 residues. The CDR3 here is CASSPGSSSYNEQFF. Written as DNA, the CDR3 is TGTGCCAGCTCACCAGGGAGCAGCTCCTACAATGAGCAGTTCTTC.

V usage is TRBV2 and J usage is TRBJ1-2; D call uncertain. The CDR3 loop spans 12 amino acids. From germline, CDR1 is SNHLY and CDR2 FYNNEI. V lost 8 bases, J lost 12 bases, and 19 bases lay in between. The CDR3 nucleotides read TGTGCCAGCTCGGGCGGGCCGAGGGTGGACACCTTC. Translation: CASSGGPRVDTF.

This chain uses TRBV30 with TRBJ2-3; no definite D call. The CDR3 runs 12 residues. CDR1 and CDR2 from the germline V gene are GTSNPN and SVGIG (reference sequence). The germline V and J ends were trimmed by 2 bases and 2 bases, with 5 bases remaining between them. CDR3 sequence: CAWSPTTDTQYF. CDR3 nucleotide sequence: TGTGCCTGGAGTCCGACCACAGATACGCAGTATTTT.

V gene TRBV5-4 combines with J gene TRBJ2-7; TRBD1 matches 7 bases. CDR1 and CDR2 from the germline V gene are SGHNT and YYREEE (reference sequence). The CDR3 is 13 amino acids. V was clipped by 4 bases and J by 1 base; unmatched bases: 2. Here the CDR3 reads CASSGDSSYEQYF. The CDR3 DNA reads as TGTGCCAGCAGCGGGGACAGTTCCTACGAGCAGTACTTC.